This T cell receptor (beta chain) was sequenced for a study of blood T cells in healthy people across ages. This clonotype was seen more than once but under ten times. What it binds is unknown. Per sample, extraction of total RNA gave at least 5 micrograms in every case. Next came a second PCR, run for about 7 to 12 cycles, which used a sample-barcoded 5' primer along with a J-beta primer mix. Tagging of each cDNA molecule was performed by a template-switch adaptor with 12 random nucleotides. One entry per CDR3 protein, called by TCRdb with MiXCR from the 5' RACE reads. The sample lists about 1.1 million distinct CDR3 sequences; around two fifths were seen once. Study-level results: Compared with aged donors, long-lived donors showed fewer expanded clones, suggesting selection. TCR beta diversity, measured per million T cells, fell in a roughly linear way with age.

In germline, CDR1 is SGHRS, CDR2 YFSETQ. Trimming stripped 4 bases from V and 0 bases from J, with 11 bases between. CDR3 size: 15 residues. The TCR was taken from a young man in good health. Sequenced material: blood. This sequence joins TRBV5-1 and TRBJ1-5; D remains unclear. The CDR3 region is CASSPDGNSNQPQHF. Written as DNA, the CDR3 is TGCGCCAGCAGCCCGGACGGTAATAGCAATCAGCCCCAGCATTTT.